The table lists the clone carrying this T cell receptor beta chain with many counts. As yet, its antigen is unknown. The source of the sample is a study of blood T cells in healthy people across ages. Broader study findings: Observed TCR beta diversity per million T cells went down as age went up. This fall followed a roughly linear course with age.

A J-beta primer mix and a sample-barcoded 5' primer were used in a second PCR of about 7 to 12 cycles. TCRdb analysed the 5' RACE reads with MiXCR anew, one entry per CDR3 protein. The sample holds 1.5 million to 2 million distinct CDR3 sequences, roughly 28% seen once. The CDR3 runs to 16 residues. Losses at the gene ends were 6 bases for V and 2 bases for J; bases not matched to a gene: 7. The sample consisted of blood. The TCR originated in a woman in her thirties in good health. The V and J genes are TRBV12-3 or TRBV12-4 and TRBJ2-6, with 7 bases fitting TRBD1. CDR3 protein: CASRKNRGTGANVLTF. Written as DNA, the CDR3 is TGTGCCAGCAGAAAAAACAGGGGAACTGGGGCCAACGTCCTGACTTTC.